The present TCR beta chain was sequenced within a study of Ad26.COV2.S vaccination and SARS-CoV-2 variants. Study details: Ad26.COV2.S was injected intramuscularly once or twice, 56 days apart.

Treatment noted: some 20 received Ad26.COV2.S at low or high dose, single or two shots; five or six received placebo; per-sample allocation not given. Following the first vaccine or placebo injection, samples were taken on day 63. Adults aged 18-55 years in Boston included the donor. This clone was seen a single time. Antigen specificity is unknown. Study-level results: Spike-specific TCR breadth in vaccine recipients exceeded that seen in placebo recipients. The TCR-based breadth and depth measures might underestimate overall T cell responses.

Looked up from germline, CDR1 is SGHVS and CDR2 is FNYEAQ. The CDR3 runs 14 residues. Trimming removed 4 bases from V and 4 bases from J, with 14 bases in between. Measured with immunoSEQ multiplex PCR; TCRdb has only the in-frame clones, and not every one. The sample contains 410,000 or so clones, roughly 90% of which appear only once. The TCR was taken from a person between 18 and 65 years old who received the Ad26.COV2.S COVID-19 vaccine or a placebo. The material sequenced was peripheral blood, taken in a trial of Ad26.COV2.S vaccine versus placebo. J is TRBJ2-7 and V is TRBV7-6; D not resolved. The CDR3 region is CASSSGSYFYEQYF. The CDR3 DNA sequence: TGTGCCAGCAGCTCTGGTAGTTACTTTTACGAGCAGTACTTC. Drawing the rest from reference TRBV7-6 and TRBJ2-7, the complete variable domain is GAGVSQSPRYKVTKRGQDVALRCDPISGHVSLYWYRQALGQGPEFLTYFNYEAQQDKSGLPNDRFSAERPEGSISTLTIQRTEQRDSAMYRCASSSGSYFYEQYFGPGTRLTVT.